This TCR beta chain was identified in a study of blood T cells in healthy people across ages. Whole-study results and caveats: TCR beta diversity, measured per million T cells, fell in a roughly linear way with age. Estimates based on one million T cells were treated as lower bounds.

On this clonotype itself: Its specificity is unknown.

This CDR3 is built from 16 residues. Drawing of peripheral blood yielded 7.5 to 10 milliliters from each donor. Sample-barcoded 5' priming and a J-beta primer mix drove a second PCR of roughly 6 to 12 cycles. Via MiXCR, TCRdb re-called the 5' RACE reads, giving one row per CDR3 protein. The data show around 850,000 distinct CDR3 sequences, under 40% seen once. Sequencing used blood. This sequence was found in a man younger than 35 in good health. The rearrangement joins TRBV21-1 to TRBJ1-3; the DNA was not used to check the table's D call, TRBD1. TRBV21-1 is an annotated pseudogene. The CDR3 reads CASSKTGSGSGNTIYF. The CDR3 region has the DNA TGTGCCAGCAGCAAAACCGGCTCAGGGTCTGGAAACACCATATATTTT.